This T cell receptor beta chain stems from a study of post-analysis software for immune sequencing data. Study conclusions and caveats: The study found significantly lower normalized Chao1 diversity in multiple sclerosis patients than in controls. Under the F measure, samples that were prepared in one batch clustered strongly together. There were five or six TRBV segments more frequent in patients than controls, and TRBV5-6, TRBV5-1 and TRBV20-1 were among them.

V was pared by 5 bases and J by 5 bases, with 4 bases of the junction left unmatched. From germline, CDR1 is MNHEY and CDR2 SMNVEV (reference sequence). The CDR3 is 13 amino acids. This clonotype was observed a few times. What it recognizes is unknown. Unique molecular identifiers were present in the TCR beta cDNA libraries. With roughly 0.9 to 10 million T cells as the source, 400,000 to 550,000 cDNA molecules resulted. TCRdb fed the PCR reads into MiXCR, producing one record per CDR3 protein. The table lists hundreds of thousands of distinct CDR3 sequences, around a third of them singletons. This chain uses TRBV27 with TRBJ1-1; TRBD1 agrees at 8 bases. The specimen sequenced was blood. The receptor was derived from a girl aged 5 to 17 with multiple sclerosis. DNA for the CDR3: TGTGCCAGCAGTGTATACAGGGGGACTGAAGCTTTCTTT. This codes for CASSVYRGTEAFF.